The rows below give T cell receptor beta chains drawn from one sample of a study of cytomegalovirus exposure and HLA in healthy donors. Using immunoSEQ multiplex PCR, the repertoire was profiled, and TCRdb retains in-frame clones only, with some absent. The sample yields over 100,000 clones, 77% seen once. Sequences were obtained from PBMCs. These receptors were taken from a man in his forties in good health and CMV-seropositive. CDR3s include the opening cysteine and the closing phenylalanine or tryptophan. Each record gives: CDR3 protein, CDR3 DNA, D gene, clone size, J gene, V gene. A D gene is named only where the DNA matches it firmly. Expanded clones get a size class; other rows say once, few or many, or leave the size out.

CASSPLMAGFSYEQYF	TGTGCCAGCAGCCCCTTAATGGCGGGGTTCTCCTACGAGCAGTACTTC	.	once	TRBJ2-7	TRBV4-2
CASSFGGYNEQYF	TGTGCCAGCAGCTTCGGAGGGTATAACGAGCAGTACTTC	.	.	TRBJ2-7	TRBV5-8
CASSEGSAGEQYF	TGTGCCAGCAGCGAGGGGTCAGCGGGGGAGCAGTACTTC	TRBD2	once	TRBJ2-7	TRBV9
CASSPPRIGFGYTF	TGTGCCAGCTCACCACCGCGGATTGGGTTTGGCTACACCTTC	.	few	TRBJ1-2	TRBV18
CASSLQRSGANVLTF	TGTGCCAGCAGCTTACAGCGCTCTGGGGCCAACGTCCTGACTTTC	.	.	TRBJ2-6	TRBV7-3
CASSPGRLASSTDTQYF	TGTGCCAGCAGTCCAGGAAGACTAGCCTCAAGCACAGATACGCAGTATTTT	TRBD2	.	TRBJ2-3	TRBV27
CASSLVAYRSTDTQYF	TGTGCCAGCAGCTTAGTTGCCTACCGCAGCACAGATACGCAGTATTTT	.	few	TRBJ2-3	TRBV7-9
CASSFWDSKNTEAFF	TGTGCCAGCAGCTTTTGGGACAGTAAGAACACTGAAGCTTTCTTT	TRBD1	.	TRBJ1-1	TRBV7-9
CASSPRGDSNQPQHF	TGCGCCAGCAGTCCCAGGGGGGATAGCAATCAGCCCCAGCATTTT	TRBD1	.	TRBJ1-5	TRBV4-1
CASSLDAEIYEQYF	TGTGCCAGCAGCTTGGATGCAGAAATCTACGAGCAGTACTTC	.	.	TRBJ2-7	TRBV5-6
CASSQAHDRDYGYTF	TGCGCCAGCAGCCAAGCCCATGACAGGGACTATGGCTACACCTTC	TRBD1	.	TRBJ1-2	TRBV4-3
CASSSKWSQGSYEQYF	TGTGCCAGCAGTTCAAAGTGGTCGCAGGGTTCGTACGAGCAGTACTTC	.	.	TRBJ2-7	TRBV27
CASSDGRIAGGDTQYF	TGTGCCAGCTCCGACGGGAGGATAGCGGGTGGAGATACGCAGTATTTT	TRBD2	.	TRBJ2-3	TRBV27
CASSETGRGNIQYF	TGCGCCAGCAGTGAGACAGGGCGTGGAAACATTCAGTACTTC	.	.	TRBJ2-4	TRBV10-2
CASSPSPSYEQYF	TGTGCCAGCTCACCATCCCCCAGCTACGAGCAGTACTTC	.	.	TRBJ2-7	TRBV18
CASSYRTDGYTF	TGTGCCAGCAGTTACAGGACAGATGGCTACACCTTC	.	once	TRBJ1-2	TRBV28
CASRPGVSTDTQYF	TGCGCCAGCAGACCGGGAGTTAGCACAGATACGCAGTATTTT	.	.	TRBJ2-3	TRBV5-1
CASSNGEYNSPLHF	TGTGCCAGCAGCAACGGAGAGTATAATTCACCCCTCCACTTT	.	.	TRBJ1-6	TRBV6-4
CASSYAGTDNYGYTF	TGTGCCAGCAGCTACGCCGGGACAGATAACTATGGCTACACCTTC	TRBD1	.	TRBJ1-2	TRBV7-9
CASSATGVAFF	TGCGCCAGCAGTGCGACAGGGGTAGCTTTCTTT	TRBD1	.	TRBJ1-1	TRBV5-1
CASRRWTGGTNTGELFF	TGTGCCAGTCGACGTTGGACAGGGGGGACGAACACCGGGGAGCTGTTTTTT	TRBD1	.	TRBJ2-2	TRBV19
CASSTRDRTLAKNIQYF	TGTGCCAGTAGTACCCGGGACAGGACTTTGGCCAAAAACATTCAGTACTTC	TRBD1	.	TRBJ2-4	TRBV19
CASSTGTGSSGNTIYF	TGTGCCAGCAGTACAGGGACAGGGAGCTCTGGAAACACCATATATTTT	TRBD1	.	TRBJ1-3	TRBV28
CASRLDRGEKAFF	TGTGCCAGCAGACTTGACAGGGGGGAGAAAGCTTTCTTT	TRBD1	.	TRBJ1-1	TRBV6-5
CASRDRNTDTQYF	TGTGCCAGCCGGGACAGGAACACAGATACGCAGTATTTT	TRBD1	few	TRBJ2-3	TRBV5-4
CASSLRRTGNTIYF	TGTGCCAGCAGCCTACGTCGGACAGGAAACACCATATATTTT	.	.	TRBJ1-3	TRBV9
CASRASGGAYEQFF	TGTGCCAGCAGGGCTAGCGGGGGGGCGTATGAGCAGTTCTTC	TRBD2	.	TRBJ2-1	TRBV28
CASKQGVGNTIYF	TGTGCCAGTAAACAGGGGGTAGGAAACACCATATATTTT	TRBD1	.	TRBJ1-3	TRBV2
CASSLGPTMNTEAFF	TGTGCCAGCAGCTTAGGCCCCACTATGAACACTGAAGCTTTCTTT	.	.	TRBJ1-1	TRBV13
CASSFYGSALRQGGSPLHF	TGTGCCAGCAGTTTTTACGGGAGCGCACTGAGACAGGGTGGTTCACCCCTCCACTTT	TRBD1	.	TRBJ1-6	TRBV28
CASSELGQGAGNTIYF	TGTGCCAGCAGTGAACTTGGGCAGGGGGCTGGAAACACCATATATTTT	TRBD1	.	TRBJ1-3	TRBV6-1
CASSLSWNTEAFF	TGCGCCAGCAGCTTGTCTTGGAACACTGAAGCTTTCTTT	.	medium-sized	TRBJ1-1	TRBV5-1
CASSRAGRSYNEQFF	TGTGCCAGCAGCCGCGCAGGGAGGTCCTACAATGAGCAGTTCTTC	.	once	TRBJ2-1	TRBV7-9
CASSPISTAYEQYF	TGTGCCAGCAGCCCCATCTCGACAGCCTACGAGCAGTACTTC	.	.	TRBJ2-7	TRBV9
CASSLGLGANSPLHF	TGTGCCAGCAGCCTTGGGCTGGGGGCTAATTCACCCCTCCACTTT	.	.	TRBJ1-6	TRBV7-2
CSVGRDRQETQYF	TGCAGCGTTGGCAGGGACAGGCAAGAGACCCAGTACTTC	TRBD1	.	TRBJ2-5	TRBV29-1
CASSDWDRAAYEQYF	TGTGCCAGCAGCGACTGGGACAGGGCTGCCTACGAGCAGTACTTC	TRBD1	.	TRBJ2-7	TRBV5-4
CAWSVQGFGYTF	TGTGCCTGGAGTGTACAGGGTTTCGGCTACACCTTC	.	.	TRBJ1-2	TRBV30
CASSIGLAGGLQETQYF	TGTGCCAGTAGTATAGGGCTAGCGGGGGGCCTCCAAGAGACCCAGTACTTC	TRBD2	.	TRBJ2-5	TRBV19
CASSQDGGENTQYF	TGTGCCAGCAGTCAAGACGGGGGGGAGAATACGCAGTATTTT	TRBD2	.	TRBJ2-3	TRBV28
CASYPTGGWDSPLHF	TGTGCCAGCTATCCGACAGGGGGCTGGGATTCACCCCTCCACTTT	TRBD1	.	TRBJ1-6	TRBV28